These 29 T cell receptor beta chains originate from one sample sequenced in a study of graft-versus-host responses after intestinal transplantation. Their specific antigens are unknown. Repertoires were generated with immunoSEQ multiplex PCR, while TCRdb's copy carries only in-frame clones and drops some. Of about 64,000 clones listed, 90% are singletons. Here the sequenced sample was unstimulated CD8+ T cells sorted from spleen or lymph node cells, taken before transplant. Receptors originate from a human donor who was the organ donor for an intestinal transplant.

V gene TRBV28 combines with J gene TRBJ2-1; 11 bases map to TRBD2. V lost 6 bases and J lost 5; bases outside the gene matches: 12. Germline lookup yields CDR1 MDHEN and CDR2 SYDVKM. This CDR3 is 17 amino acids long. The CDR3 reads CASRIHSGRAPNNEQFF. The CDR3 DNA sequence: TGTGCCAGCAGGATACATAGCGGGAGGGCCCCAAACAATGAGCAGTTCTTC.

V gene TRBV6-4 combines with J gene TRBJ2-7, with 7 bases identical to TRBD2. This CDR3 region has 12 residues. CDR1 is MRHNA and CDR2 is SNTAGT in the germline V gene. V lost 11 bases and J lost 0; bases outside the gene matches: 4. CDR3 DNA sequence: TGTGCCTCGGGGGGAAGCTCCTACGAGCAGTACTTC. Its protein is CASGGSSYEQYF.

The rearrangement joins TRBV11-2 to TRBJ2-1, with TRBD1 identical over 7 bases. Germline V lookup: CDR1 SGHAT, CDR2 FQNNGV. CDR3 size: 16 residues. V trimming: 5 bases; J trimming: 0 bases; junction bases outside the gene matches: 7. DNA of the CDR3: TGTGCCAGCAGCGGCCAGACAGGGCCCTCCTACAATGAGCAGTTCTTC. As protein: CASSGQTGPSYNEQFF.

The chain is built from TRBV7-9 and TRBJ2-7, with D maybe TRBD1 (6 bases). The CDR3 has 13 amino acids. Germline loops: CDR1 SEHNR, CDR2 FQNEAQ (reference sequence). The germline V and J ends were trimmed by 4 bases and 2 bases, with 9 bases remaining between them. This chain's CDR3 is CASSWPGAYEQYF. CDR3 sequence (DNA): TGTGCCAGCAGCTGGCCAGGGGCCTACGAGCAGTACTTC.

V usage is TRBV25-1 and J usage is TRBJ1-2; no definite D call. Germline lookup yields CDR1 MGHDK and CDR2 SYGVNS. The CDR3 sequence is 13 residues long. V lost 2 bases and J 5 bases, leaving 9 bases between the germline ends. CDR3 bases: TGTGCCAGCAGTGAAGAAGAGCTTTATGGCTACACCTTC. This codes for CASSEEELYGYTF.

This sequence joins TRBV27 and TRBJ2-3; possibly TRBD2 for D (5 bases). The V gene's germline CDR1 is MNHEY and CDR2 SMNVEV (reference sequence). The CDR3 totals 13 residues. Deletions cut 5 bases from V and 4 bases from J, with 10 bases between. The CDR3 reads CASSLGLADTQYF. CDR3 nucleotide sequence: TGTGCCAGCAGTCTCGGACTTGCAGATACGCAGTATTTT.

The chain combines TRBV9 with TRBJ2-3; a possible D gene is TRBD1 (6 bases). Germline CDR1 and CDR2: SGDLS and YYNGEE. V was cut by 2 bases and J by 0 bases, with 7 bases left in between. The CDR3 is made up of 14 amino acids. In DNA form, the CDR3 reads TGTGCCAGCAGCGTGGACAGCAGCACAGATACGCAGTATTTT. Residues: CASSVDSSTDTQYF.

A note on this clone: This sample also contains other DNA sequences that code for the same CDR3. The chain carries TRBV9 and TRBJ2-3, with D tentatively TRBD1 (6 bases). V dropped 2 bases and J dropped 6 bases, with 16 bases sitting between them. From germline, CDR1 is SGDLS and CDR2 YYNGEE. The CDR3 totals 15 residues. CDR3 nucleotides: TGTGCCAGCAGCGTGGACAGTACTCCCAGGGATACGCAGTATTTT. Translation gives CASSVDSTPRDTQYF.

V usage is TRBV27 and J usage is TRBJ2-7; 7 bases are a match to TRBD1. The length of the CDR3 is 12 residues. Germline-derived CDR1 and CDR2 are MNHEY and SMNVEV (reference sequence). Germline trimming cut 6 bases from V and 3 bases from J; bases unmatched to any gene: 2. Written as DNA, the CDR3 is TGTGCCAGCAGCCGACAGGGCTACGAGCAGTACTTC. Translation gives CASSRQGYEQYF.

This clone was found once. The chain links TRBV6-5 to TRBJ2-5; a weak D match, TRBD2 (5 bases). The end of the DNA fits TRBJ2-7 better, so the J call may be wrong. CDR3 length: 13 amino acids. Germline values: CDR1 MNHEY, CDR2 SVGAGI. The CDR3 region is CASSYQEAYEQYF. In DNA form, the CDR3 reads TGTGCCAGCAGTTACCAGGAGGCTTACGAGCAGTACTTC.

The V and J genes are TRBV28 and TRBJ2-7; 10 bases line up with TRBD2. The ends lost 6 bases at V and 0 bases at J; junction bases unmatched: 11. The CDR3 extends over 17 amino acids. Germline V gives CDR1 MDHEN, CDR2 SYDVKM. The CDR3 DNA is TGTGCCAGCAGATCTATAATTAGCGGGAGGTCCTCCTACGAGCAGTACTTC. It codes for CASRSIISGRSSYEQYF.

The chain combines TRBV27 with TRBJ1-5, with D possibly being TRBD1 (5 bases). Germline CDR1 and CDR2: MNHEY and SMNVEV (reference sequence). This CDR3 is 15 amino acids long. V was shortened by 5 bases and J by 5 bases, with 16 bases between the two germline ends. The CDR3 is CASSPDSDMDQPQHF. Here the CDR3 DNA reads TGTGCCAGCAGTCCCGACAGTGACATGGATCAGCCCCAGCATTTT.

This clone was counted a single time. The gene calls are TRBV19 and TRBJ1-1; D is unresolved. This CDR3 is 15 amino acids long. V was cut by 1 base and J by 1 base, with 10 bases left in between. Germline CDR1 is LNHDA and CDR2 is SQIVND (reference sequence). As DNA, the CDR3 is TGTGCCAGTAGTATAGCTTTGACGGGGAACACTGAAGCTTTCTTT. It yields the protein CASSIALTGNTEAFF.

This chain uses TRBV7-9 with TRBJ1-2, with TRBD1 matching over 9 bases. CDR3 length: 14 amino acids. V lost 4 bases and J lost 4; bases outside the gene matches: 4. CDR1 is SEHNR and CDR2 is FQNEAQ in the germline V gene (reference sequence). This CDR3 reads CASSSRDRAYGYTF. The DNA for the CDR3 is TGTGCCAGCAGCTCCCGGGACAGGGCCTATGGCTACACCTTC.

The chain carries TRBV18 and TRBJ2-1, with D possibly matching TRBD2 (6 bases). V was clipped by 6 bases and J by 3 bases, with 9 bases between them. CDR3 length: 13 residues. CDR1 and CDR2 from the germline V gene are KGHSH and LQKENI. The CDR3 protein is CASSWDFYNEQFF. CDR3 coding DNA: TGTGCCAGCTCCTGGGACTTCTACAATGAGCAGTTCTTC.

The V gene is TRBV19, the J gene TRBJ2-1; D is uncertain. V lost 0 bases to trimming and J lost 4 bases, with 4 bases between them. Germline V gene lookup returns CDR1 LNHDA and CDR2 SQIVND (reference sequence). The CDR3 is made up of 13 amino acids. The CDR3 here is CASSIDKYNEQFF. Written as DNA, the CDR3 is TGTGCCAGTAGTATAGACAAATACAATGAGCAGTTCTTC.

The chain recombines TRBV5-4 with TRBJ2-5, with TRBD2 as a possible D gene (7 bases). The V and J ends lost 3 bases and 4 bases respectively, with 19 bases between them. The germline V gene encodes CDR1 SGHNT and CDR2 YYREEE (reference sequence). This CDR3 is 16 amino acids long. This chain's CDR3 is CASSSSSRGGGETQYF. CDR3 DNA: TGTGCCAGCAGCTCCTCAAGTCGGGGAGGGGGAGAGACCCAGTACTTC. The whole variable domain, remainder taken from reference TRBV5-4 and TRBJ2-5, is ETGVTQSPTHLIKTRGQQVTLRCSSQSGHNTVSWYQQALGQGPQFIFQYYREEENGRGNFPPRFSGLQFPNYSSELNVNALELDDSALYLCASSSSSRGGGETQYFGPGTRLLVL.

The chain couples TRBV7-8 to TRBJ2-7; D possibly corresponds to TRBD1 (5 bases). V was shortened by 5 bases and J by 0 bases, with 11 bases between the two germline ends. This CDR3 comprises 14 residues. CDR1 SGHVS and CDR2 FQNEAQ come from the germline V gene. The CDR3 spells CASSEDSNSYEQYF. CDR3 nucleotides: TGTGCCAGCAGCGAAGACAGCAACTCCTACGAGCAGTACTTC. The whole variable domain, remainder taken from reference TRBV7-8 and TRBJ2-7, is GAGVSQSPRYKVAKRGQDVALRCDPISGHVSLFWYQQALGQGPEFLTYFQNEAQLDKSGLPSDRFFAERPEGSVSTLKIQRTQQEDSAVYLCASSEDSNSYEQYFGPGTRLTVT.

This clone has a single count. The chain uses TRBV11-2 and TRBJ2-3; 8 positions match TRBD2. CDR1 is SGHAT, CDR2 FQNNGV, per germline. With V trimmed by 2 bases and J by 8 bases, 12 bases remained unmatched. CDR3 length equals 16 residues. CDR3 protein: CASSLLAGPGPRTQYF. The CDR3 DNA reads as TGTGCCAGCAGCTTACTAGCGGGCCCAGGACCCCGTACGCAGTATTTT.

This clone occurred once. The genes are TRBV25-1 and TRBJ2-1, with D perhaps TRBD1 (5 bases). Trimming cost V 2 bases and J 7 bases, with 9 bases left between them. This CDR3 has 13 amino acids. CDR1 and CDR2 from the germline V gene are MGHDK and SYGVNS. In DNA form, the CDR3 reads TGTGCCAGCAGTGAAGCGTCAGGGAATGAGCAGTTCTTC. This gives the protein CASSEASGNEQFF.

The chain combines TRBV19 with TRBJ2-2; TRBD2 is a possible D gene (5 bases). V lost 3 bases and J lost 3, with 8 bases in between. CDR1 and CDR2 (germline): LNHDA, SQIVND (reference sequence). CDR3 size: 14 residues. This CDR3 reads CASSISAYTGELFF. CDR3 DNA sequence: TGTGCCAGTAGTATTAGCGCCTACACCGGGGAGCTGTTTTTT.

The CDR3 nucleotides read TGTGCCAGCAGCCAAGACGGCAGGCCCTTCTATGGCTACACCTTC. As protein: CASSQDGRPFYGYTF. V is TRBV4-2 and J is TRBJ1-2; D call uncertain. Per the germline V gene, CDR1 is LGHNA and CDR2 is YNFKEQ. Deletions cut 0 bases from V and 4 bases from J, with 12 bases between. The length of the CDR3 is 15 residues.

This chain links TRBV6-1 with TRBJ1-1, with D hard to call. Trimming shortened V by 3 bases and J by 3 bases, and 14 bases separated the two germline ends. There are 15 residues in the CDR3. CDR1 is MNHNS, CDR2 SASEGT, per germline. The CDR3 DNA is TGTGCCAGCAGTGACCTGGGCAGCCAATACACTGAAGCTTTCTTT. Its translation is CASSDLGSQYTEAFF.

The chain is built from TRBV7-3 and TRBJ2-6; possible D gene TRBD2, 6 bases. The CDR3 sequence is 18 residues long. The germline V and J ends were trimmed by 2 bases and 0 bases, with 14 bases remaining between them. CDR1 is SGHTA and CDR2 is FQGTGA in the germline V gene. The CDR3 nucleotides read TGTGCCAGCAGCTTATATCCGGGAGACCTCTCTGGGGCCAACGTCCTGACTTTC. It yields the protein CASSLYPGDLSGANVLTF.

Only one count was recorded for this clone. The chain couples TRBV4-1 to TRBJ2-7; D is unclear. CDR1 and CDR2 (germline): MGHRA, YSYEKL. The CDR3 is 13 amino acids. V lost 0 bases and J lost 6, with 9 bases in between. The DNA of the CDR3 is TGCGCCAGCAGCCAAGATTCCACGGTCGAGCAGTACTTC. Encoded protein: CASSQDSTVEQYF.

The chain employs TRBV6-5 and TRBJ2-1; possible D gene TRBD2, 6 bases. This CDR3 region has 15 residues. Germline V gene lookup returns CDR1 MNHEY and CDR2 SVGAGI. V lost 6 bases to trimming and J lost 4 bases, with 16 bases between them. Written as DNA, the CDR3 is TGTGCCAGCAGCAAAGGGACTTCGGAGTACAATGAGCAGTTCTTC. Translating gives CASSKGTSEYNEQFF.

This chain connects TRBV7-9 to TRBJ2-7, with TRBD1 matching 8 bases. The trim removed 1 base at V and 3 bases at J, leaving 11 bases unmatched. This CDR3 has 17 amino acids. Germline assignment: CDR1 SEHNR and CDR2 FQNEAQ (reference sequence). This CDR3 reads CASSLGTGGIRDYEQYF. The CDR3 nucleotides read TGTGCCAGCAGCTTAGGAACAGGGGGGATACGGGACTACGAGCAGTACTTC.

The rearrangement joins TRBV28 to TRBJ2-3; D is uncertain. V lost 2 bases, J lost 4 bases, and 4 bases lay in between. CDR3 size: 12 residues. Germline CDR1 is MDHEN and CDR2 is SYDVKM. CDR3 coding DNA: TGTGCCAGCAGTTTAATCTCAGATACGCAGTATTTT. This codes for CASSLISDTQYF.

V and J are TRBV9 and TRBJ2-7, with no clear D. This CDR3 has 13 residues. V was shortened by 3 bases and J by 0 bases, with 7 bases between the two germline ends. In germline, CDR1 is SGDLS, CDR2 YYNGEE. CDR3 amino acids: CASSAPGSYEQYF. The CDR3 nucleotides are TGTGCCAGCAGCGCGCCCGGCTCCTACGAGCAGTACTTC.